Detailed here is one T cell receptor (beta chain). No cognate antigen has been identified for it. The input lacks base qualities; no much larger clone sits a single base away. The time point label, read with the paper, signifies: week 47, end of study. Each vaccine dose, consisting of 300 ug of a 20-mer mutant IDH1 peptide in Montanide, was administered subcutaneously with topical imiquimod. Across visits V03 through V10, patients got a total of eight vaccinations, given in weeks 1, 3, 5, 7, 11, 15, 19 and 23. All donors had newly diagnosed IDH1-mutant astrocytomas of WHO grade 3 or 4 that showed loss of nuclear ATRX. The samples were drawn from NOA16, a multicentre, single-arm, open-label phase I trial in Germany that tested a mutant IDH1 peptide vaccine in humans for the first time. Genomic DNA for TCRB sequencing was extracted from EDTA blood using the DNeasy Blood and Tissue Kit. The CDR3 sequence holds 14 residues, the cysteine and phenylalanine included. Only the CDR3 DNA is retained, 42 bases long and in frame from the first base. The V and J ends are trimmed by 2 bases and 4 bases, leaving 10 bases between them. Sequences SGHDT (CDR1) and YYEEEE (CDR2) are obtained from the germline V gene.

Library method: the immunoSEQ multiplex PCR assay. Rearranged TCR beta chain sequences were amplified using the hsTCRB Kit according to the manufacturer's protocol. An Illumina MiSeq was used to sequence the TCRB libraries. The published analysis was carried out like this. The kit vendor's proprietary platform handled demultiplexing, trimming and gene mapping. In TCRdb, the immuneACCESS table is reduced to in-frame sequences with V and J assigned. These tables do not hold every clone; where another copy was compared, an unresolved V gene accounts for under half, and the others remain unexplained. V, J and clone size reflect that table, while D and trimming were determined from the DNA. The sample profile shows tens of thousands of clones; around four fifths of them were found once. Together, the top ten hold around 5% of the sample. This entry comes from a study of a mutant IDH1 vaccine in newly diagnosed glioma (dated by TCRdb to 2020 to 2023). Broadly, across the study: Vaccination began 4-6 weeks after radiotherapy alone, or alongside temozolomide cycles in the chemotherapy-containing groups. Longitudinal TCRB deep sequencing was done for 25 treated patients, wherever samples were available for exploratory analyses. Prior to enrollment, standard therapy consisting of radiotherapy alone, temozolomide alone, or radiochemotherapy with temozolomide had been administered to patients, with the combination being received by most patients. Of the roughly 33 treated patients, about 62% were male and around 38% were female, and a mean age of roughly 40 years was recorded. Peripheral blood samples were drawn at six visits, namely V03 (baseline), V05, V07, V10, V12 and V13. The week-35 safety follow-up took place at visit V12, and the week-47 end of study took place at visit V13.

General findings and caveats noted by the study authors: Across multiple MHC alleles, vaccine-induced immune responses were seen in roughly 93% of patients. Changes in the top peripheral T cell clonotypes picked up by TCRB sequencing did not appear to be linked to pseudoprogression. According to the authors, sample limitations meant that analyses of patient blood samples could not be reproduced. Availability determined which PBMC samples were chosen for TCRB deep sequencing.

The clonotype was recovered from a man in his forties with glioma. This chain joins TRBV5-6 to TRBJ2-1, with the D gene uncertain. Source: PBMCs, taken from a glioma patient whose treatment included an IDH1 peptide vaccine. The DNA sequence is TGTGCCAGCAGCTTCTTTAGCCAGTACAATGAGCAGTTCTTC. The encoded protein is CASSFFSQYNEQFF.